One and the same sample provided the 13 T cell receptor beta chains below, sequenced in a study of cytomegalovirus exposure and HLA in healthy donors (dated by TCRdb to about 2017). Library method: the immunoSEQ multiplex PCR assay. For the multiplex PCR, a mixture combining 60 forward primers for TCR Vbeta segments and 13 reverse primers for TCR Jbeta segments was used. TCRdb limited this immuneACCESS table to in-frame rearrangements with V and J called. A share of clones is missing; checked studies link under half to unresolved V genes, and the rest is unexplained. Counted in this sample were about 160,000 clones; about 80% of them appeared once. The ten most abundant clones make up 2% to 2.5% of the sample. Input material: PBMCs. The source of these receptors is a man aged 40-55 years in good health and CMV-seronegative.

The rearrangement uses TRBV6-5 and TRBJ1-2, with D hard to call. V lost 6 bases and J 6 bases, leaving 5 bases between the germline ends. This CDR3 spans 10 amino acids. Germline V gene lookup returns CDR1 MNHEY and CDR2 SVGAGI. The CDR3 DNA sequence: TGTGCCAGCAGCCGAGATGGCTACACCTTC. It encodes CASSRDGYTF.

The gene calls are TRBV6-5 and TRBJ2-7, with 7 positions matching TRBD2. V lost 8 bases, J lost 4 bases, and 11 bases stayed unmatched. This CDR3 has 14 residues. Germline CDR1 is MNHEY and CDR2 is SVGAGI. In DNA, the CDR3 is TGTGCCAGCGAAGGGGTGCGGGAGTTTTACGAGCAGTACTTC. Translating it yields CASEGVREFYEQYF.

The genes are TRBV5-4 and TRBJ1-2; D is possibly TRBD1 (6 bases). Germline CDR1 reads SGHNT; CDR2 reads YYREEE (reference sequence). V was pared by 0 bases and J by 7 bases, with 13 bases between. The CDR3 contains 14 residues. This CDR3 is CASSLEQGLGGYTF. DNA of the CDR3: TGTGCCAGCAGCTTGGAACAGGGATTGGGTGGCTACACCTTC.

V is TRBV5-4 and J is TRBJ2-7; 12 bases agree with TRBD2. CDR1 and CDR2 from the germline V gene are SGHNT and YYREEE (reference sequence). This CDR3 spans 15 amino acids. Trimming removed 9 bases from V and 4 bases from J; junction bases left unmatched: 11. This CDR3 is CATGGLAGSRYEQYF. CDR3 DNA sequence: TGTGCCACGGGAGGACTAGCGGGAAGTAGGTACGAGCAGTACTTC.

This chain joins TRBV5-4 and TRBJ2-5, with 8 bases that match TRBD2. The better agreement between TRBJ2-7 and the DNA end casts doubt on the J call. The CDR3 totals 15 residues. Germline V lookup: CDR1 SGHNT, CDR2 YYREEE (reference sequence). Here the CDR3 reads CASSLAGAGDYEQYF. As DNA, the CDR3 is TGTGCCAGCAGCTTGGCCGGAGCGGGAGACTACGAGCAGTACTTC.

The chain couples TRBV4-1 to TRBJ2-1, with unresolved D. Germline lookup yields CDR1 MGHRA and CDR2 YSYEKL. The CDR3 is made up of 14 amino acids. V shed 4 bases and J shed 9 bases, with 16 bases lying between them. CDR3 sequence reads: CASSPLSGAGEQFF. CDR3 nucleotides: TGCGCCAGCAGCCCCTTAAGTGGAGCCGGTGAGCAGTTCTTC.

V is TRBV2 and J is TRBJ2-2; D may be TRBD2 (7 bases). Germline V gives CDR1 SNHLY, CDR2 FYNNEI. V dropped 6 bases and J dropped 4 bases, with 15 bases sitting between them. CDR3 length: 15 residues. The DNA for the CDR3 is TGTGCCAGCAGAGGGGGTCTAGCGGCCACCGGGGAGCTGTTTTTT. Its protein is CASRGGLAATGELFF.

This clone was found a few times. The chain has TRBV19 and TRBJ1-1, with D unclear. The length of the CDR3 is 15 residues. Trimming removed 2 bases from V and 1 base from J, with 11 bases in between. Germline CDR1 reads LNHDA; CDR2 reads SQIVND (reference sequence). This CDR3 reads CASSILTVANTEAFF. CDR3 sequence (DNA): TGTGCCAGTAGTATACTTACGGTCGCGAACACTGAAGCTTTCTTT.

The J gene is TRBJ2-3, the V gene TRBV30, with D possibly TRBD2 on 6 matching bases. Trimming removed 2 bases at V and 3 bases at J, with 18 bases between. Germline CDR1 is GTSNPN and CDR2 is SVGIG (reference sequence). The CDR3 spans 16 residues. The CDR3, as DNA: TGTGCCTGGAGTCGAGCTAGCGATCAAATTACAGATACGCAGTATTTT. Translation gives CAWSRASDQITDTQYF.

In regard to this clone: The sample holds other DNA sequences that translate to the same CDR3. The chain recombines TRBV2 with TRBJ2-7, with 9 bases lining up with TRBD1. The ends lost 6 bases at V and 4 bases at J; junction bases unmatched: 7. This CDR3 is built from 14 residues. Germline assignment: CDR1 SNHLY and CDR2 FYNNEI. The CDR3 bases are TGTGCCAGCAGGCGACCGGGACAGGGTTACGAGCAGTACTTC. Protein product: CASRRPGQGYEQYF.

Note on this clone: At one of its ends the junction is not consistent with the germline gene, which may arise from a read error. The chain employs TRBV4-3 and TRBJ2-6, with D maybe TRBD2 (6 bases). CDR3 length: 15 amino acids. Germline-derived CDR1 and CDR2 are LGHNA and YSLEER. The CDR3 protein is CASSHTSSGANGLTF. Here the CDR3 DNA reads TGCGCCAGCAGCCACACTAGCTCTGGGGCCAACGGCCTGACTTTC.

This clone has a handful of counts. The chain links TRBV28 to TRBJ2-1; TRBD2 agrees at 11 bases. CDR3 size: 15 residues. The junction had 1 base not matched to a gene; V was cut back by 6 bases and J by 0 bases. The V gene's germline CDR1 is MDHEN and CDR2 SYDVKM. This CDR3 is CASRGTSGSYNEQFF. The CDR3 DNA reads TGTGCCAGCAGGGGGACTAGCGGCTCCTACAATGAGCAGTTCTTC.

This clone was detected only once. The chain links TRBV4-1 to TRBJ2-5; no firm D call. The germline gives CDR1 MGHRA, CDR2 YSYEKL. V lost 4 bases and J lost 2, with 11 bases in between. This CDR3 contains 14 residues. The CDR3: CASSPYTRQETQYF. CDR3 DNA: TGCGCCAGCAGCCCTTACACCCGACAAGAGACCCAGTACTTC.